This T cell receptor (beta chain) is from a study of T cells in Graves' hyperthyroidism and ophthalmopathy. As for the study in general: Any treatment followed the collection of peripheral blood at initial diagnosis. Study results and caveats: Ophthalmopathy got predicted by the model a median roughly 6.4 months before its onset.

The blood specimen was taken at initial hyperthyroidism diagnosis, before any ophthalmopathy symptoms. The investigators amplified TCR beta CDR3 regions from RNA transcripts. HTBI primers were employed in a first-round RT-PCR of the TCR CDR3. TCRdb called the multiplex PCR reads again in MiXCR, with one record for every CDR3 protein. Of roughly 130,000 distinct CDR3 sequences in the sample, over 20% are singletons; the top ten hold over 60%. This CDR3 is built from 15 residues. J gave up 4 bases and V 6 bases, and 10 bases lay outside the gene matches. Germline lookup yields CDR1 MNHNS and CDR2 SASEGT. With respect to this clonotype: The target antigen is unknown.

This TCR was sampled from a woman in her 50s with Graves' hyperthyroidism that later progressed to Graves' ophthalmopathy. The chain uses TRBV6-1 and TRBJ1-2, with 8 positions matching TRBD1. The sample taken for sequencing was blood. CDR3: CASRPQETGVYGYTF. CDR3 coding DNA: TGTGCCAGCAGACCGCAGGAGACAGGGGTCTATGGCTACACCTTC.